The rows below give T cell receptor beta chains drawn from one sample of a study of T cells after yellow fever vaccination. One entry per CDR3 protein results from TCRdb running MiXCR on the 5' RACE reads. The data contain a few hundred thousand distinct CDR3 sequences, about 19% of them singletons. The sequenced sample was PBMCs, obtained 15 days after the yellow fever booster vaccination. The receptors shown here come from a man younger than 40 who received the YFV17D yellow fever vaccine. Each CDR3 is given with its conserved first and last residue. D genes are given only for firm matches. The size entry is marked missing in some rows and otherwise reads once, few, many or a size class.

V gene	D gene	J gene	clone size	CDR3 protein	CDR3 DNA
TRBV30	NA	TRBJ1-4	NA	CAWSNSEKLFF	TGTGCCTGGAGTAACAGTGAAAAACTGTTTTTT
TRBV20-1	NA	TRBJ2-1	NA	CSASSVLGNEQFF	TGCAGTGCTAGTAGTGTATTAGGAAATGAGCAGTTCTTC
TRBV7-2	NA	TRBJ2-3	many	CASSLPATDTQYF	TGTGCCAGCAGCTTACCAGCAACAGATACGCAGTATTTT
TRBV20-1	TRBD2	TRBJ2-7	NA	CSARDSGTLYEQYF	TGCAGTGCTAGAGATAGCGGGACCCTGTACGAGCAGTACTTC
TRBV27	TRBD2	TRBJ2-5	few	CASSPTGVAGGVLSETQYF	TGTGCCAGCAGTCCGACCGGGGTAGCGGGTGGAGTATTATCGGAGACCCAGTACTTC
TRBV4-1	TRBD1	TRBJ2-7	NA	CASSQLGDRAHEQYF	TGCGCCAGCAGCCAGCTTGGGGACAGGGCCCACGAGCAGTACTTC
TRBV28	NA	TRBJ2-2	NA	CASSLLTTTGELFF	TGTGCCAGCAGTTTACTAACTACCACCGGGGAGCTGTTTTTT
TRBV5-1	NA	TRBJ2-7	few	CASQDSTRYEQYF	TGCGCCAGCCAGGACAGCACAAGATACGAGCAGTACTTC
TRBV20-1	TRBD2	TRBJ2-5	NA	CSARDILAGGSETQYF	TGCAGTGCTAGAGACATTTTAGCGGGAGGTAGTGAGACCCAGTACTTC
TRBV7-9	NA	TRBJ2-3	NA	CASSPLRGEDTQYF	TGTGCCAGCAGCCCGCTACGGGGAGAAGATACGCAGTATTTT
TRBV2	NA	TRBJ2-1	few	CASSVLRGSSYNEQFF	TGTGCCAGCAGTGTCCTCCGGGGGAGCTCCTACAATGAGCAGTTCTTC
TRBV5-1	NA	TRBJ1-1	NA	CASSLHSSTEAFF	TGCGCCAGCAGCTTGCACAGTAGTACTGAAGCTTTCTTT
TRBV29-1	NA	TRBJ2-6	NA	CSVGLGQSGANVLTF	TGCAGCGTCGGACTGGGGCAATCTGGGGCCAACGTCCTGACTTTC
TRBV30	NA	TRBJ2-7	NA	CAWSVRHLPYEQYF	TGTGCCTGGAGTGTACGGCATCTTCCCTACGAGCAGTACTTC
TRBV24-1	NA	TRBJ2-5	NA	CATGTLSETQYF	TGTGCCACCGGGACACTCTCTGAGACCCAGTACTTC
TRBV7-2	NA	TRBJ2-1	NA	CASSFNSVNEQFF	TGTGCCAGCAGCTTCAACAGCGTCAATGAGCAGTTCTTC
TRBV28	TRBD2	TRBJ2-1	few	CASSPARAGNNNEQFF	TGTGCCAGCAGTCCGGCGAGAGCGGGAAATAACAATGAGCAGTTCTTC
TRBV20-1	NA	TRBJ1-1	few	CSARDLGGYTEAFF	TGCAGTGCTAGAGATCTGGGGGGATATACTGAAGCTTTCTTT
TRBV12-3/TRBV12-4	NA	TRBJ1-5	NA	CASSLARDQPQHF	TGTGCCAGCAGTCTGGCAAGGGACCAGCCCCAGCATTTT
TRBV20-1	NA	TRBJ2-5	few	CSARSWGVKETQYF	TGCAGTGCTAGAAGCTGGGGGGTAAAAGAGACCCAGTACTTC
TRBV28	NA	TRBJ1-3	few	CASKAGNTIYF	TGTGCCAGTAAAGCTGGAAACACCATATATTTT
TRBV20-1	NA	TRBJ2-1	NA	CSATKGARPGNEQFF	TGCAGTGCTACCAAAGGGGCTCGGCCGGGCAATGAGCAGTTCTTC
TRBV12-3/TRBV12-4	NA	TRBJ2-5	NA	CASIGATETQYF	TGTGCCAGCATAGGGGCGACCGAGACCCAGTACTTC
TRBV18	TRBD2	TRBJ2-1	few	CASSPGAGGVQFF	TGTGCCAGCTCACCGGGGGCCGGGGGGGTGCAGTTCTTC
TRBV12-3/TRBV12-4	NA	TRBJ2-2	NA	CASILAIGADTNTGELFF	TGTGCCAGCATTCTCGCCATAGGGGCGGATACGAACACCGGGGAGCTGTTTTTT
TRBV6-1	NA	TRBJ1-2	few	CASSEQGNYGYTF	TGTGCCAGCAGCGAACAGGGAAACTATGGCTACACCTTC
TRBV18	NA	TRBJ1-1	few	CASSQVRGENTEAFF	TGTGCCAGCTCCCAGGTGAGAGGGGAGAACACTGAAGCTTTCTTT
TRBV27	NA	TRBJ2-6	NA	CASNSQGAGANVLTF	TGTGCCAGTAACTCTCAGGGTGCTGGGGCCAACGTCCTGACTTTC
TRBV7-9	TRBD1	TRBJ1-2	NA	CASSLGTDRFGYTF	TGTGCCAGCAGCTTAGGAACGGACAGGTTTGGCTACACCTTC
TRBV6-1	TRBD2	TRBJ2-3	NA	CASSRGGPIDTQYF	TGTGCCAGCAGTAGGGGAGGGCCAATAGATACGCAGTATTTT
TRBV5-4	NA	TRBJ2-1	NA	CASSLAMTSSYNEQFF	TGTGCCAGCAGCTTGGCCATGACTAGCTCCTACAATGAGCAGTTCTTC
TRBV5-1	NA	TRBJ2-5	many	CASSLTYQETQYF	TGCGCCAGCAGCTTGACCTACCAAGAGACCCAGTACTTC
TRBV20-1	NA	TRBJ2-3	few	CSATRGQITDTQYF	TGCAGTGCTACGCGGGGACAGATCACAGATACGCAGTATTTT
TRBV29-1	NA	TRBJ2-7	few	CSAESPGAKYEQYF	TGCAGCGCCGAGAGCCCGGGGGCTAAGTACGAGCAGTACTTC
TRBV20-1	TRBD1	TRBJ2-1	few	CSAREGTGGEQFF	TGCAGTGCTAGAGAGGGGACAGGGGGCGAGCAGTTCTTC